The rows below give T cell receptor beta chains drawn from one sample of a study of shared clonotypes between healthy human individuals. Sequencing used immunoSEQ multiplex PCR; TCRdb keeps in-frame clones, though not all of them. The sample lists 650,000 to 700,000 clones; 90% were seen once. Specimen: memory CD8+ T cells from PBMCs. Receptor source: a young man in good health. Some clones in this sample may be carry-over from other donors' samples. The CDR3 runs from the conserved cysteine through the conserved F or W. D genes are given only for firm matches. Only some rows state a clone size, as once, few, many or a class for expanded clones.

v_call	d_call	j_call	clone_size	cdr3_aa	cdr3_nt
TRBV7-2	-	TRBJ2-5	-	CASSPTKWSGETQYF	TGTGCCAGCAGCCCAACAAAGTGGAGCGGGGAGACCCAGTACTTC
TRBV28	-	TRBJ2-7	-	CASSSHGTYEQYF	TGTGCCAGCAGTTCCCACGGGACCTACGAGCAGTACTTC
TRBV27	-	TRBJ2-1	-	CASSFGLGLNEQFF	TGTGCCAGCAGTTTTGGTCTGGGGCTCAATGAGCAGTTCTTC
TRBV7-6	TRBD2	TRBJ2-2	-	CASSGRLAAELFF	TGTGCCAGCAGCGGTCGACTAGCGGCGGAGCTGTTTTTT
TRBV2	-	TRBJ1-2	-	CASSEISRGDYGYTF	TGTGCCAGCAGTGAAATCAGCAGGGGAGACTATGGCTACACCTTC
TRBV28	-	TRBJ2-7	-	CASSPLGGYEQYF	TGTGCCAGCAGTCCCCTGGGGGGCTACGAGCAGTACTTC
TRBV7-9	-	TRBJ2-7	-	CASSLEPAAPIEQYF	TGTGCCAGCAGCCTAGAACCGGCTGCTCCCATCGAGCAGTACTTC
TRBV14	TRBD1	TRBJ2-7	-	CASSVTGGSEQYF	TGTGCCAGCAGCGTAACAGGGGGTAGCGAGCAGTACTTC
TRBV7-9	-	TRBJ2-1	-	CASSPRSYNEQFF	TGTGCCAGCAGCCCGCGATCCTACAATGAGCAGTTCTTC
TRBV9	-	TRBJ2-7	once	CASSVVAGAYEQYF	TGTGCCAGCAGCGTAGTGGCAGGGGCCTACGAGCAGTACTTC
TRBV7-8	-	TRBJ2-2	-	CASSSHPGTQNTGELFF	TGTGCCAGCAGCTCCCACCCCGGGACACAAAACACCGGGGAGCTGTTTTTT
TRBV19	-	TRBJ2-7	-	CASSIGGNYEQYF	TGTGCCAGTAGTATTGGTGGCAACTACGAGCAGTACTTC
TRBV29-1	TRBD2	TRBJ2-2	once	CSVRTSNTGELFF	TGCAGCGTTAGGACTAGCAACACCGGGGAGCTGTTTTTT
TRBV27	-	TRBJ1-1	-	CASSLRGSNTEAFF	TGTGCCAGCAGTTTAAGGGGCTCGAACACTGAAGCTTTCTTT
TRBV28	-	TRBJ2-7	-	CASSKRGIPYEQYF	TGTGCCAGCAGTAAAAGGGGGATCCCCTACGAGCAGTACTTC
TRBV10-3	-	TRBJ2-7	-	CAISESFGQFHEQYF	TGTGCCATCAGTGAGTCTTTTGGGCAGTTCCACGAGCAGTACTTC
TRBV5-1	TRBD1	TRBJ2-4	-	CASSSGTGVEGKNIQYF	TGCGCCAGCAGCTCCGGGACAGGGGTGGAAGGCAAAAACATTCAGTACTTC
TRBV4-1	-	TRBJ2-1	-	CASSQGEQFF	TGCGCCAGCAGCCAAGGTGAGCAGTTCTTC
TRBV7-3	-	TRBJ1-2	-	CASSSYFGTNDYTF	TGTGCCAGCAGCTCCTACTTCGGGACCAACGACTACACCTTC
TRBV5-6	TRBD2	TRBJ2-7	-	CASSWDYSYEQYF	TGTGCCAGCAGCTGGGACTACTCCTACGAGCAGTACTTC
TRBV6-5	-	TRBJ1-1	-	CASMDSLNTEAFF	TGTGCCAGCATGGACAGTTTGAACACTGAAGCTTTCTTT
TRBV9	-	TRBJ2-1	once	CASSVLGGGSSYNEQFF	TGTGCCAGCAGCGTACTGGGCGGTGGAAGCTCCTACAATGAGCAGTTCTTC
TRBV5-6	TRBD1	TRBJ2-7	once	CASSLTDRGREEQYF	TGTGCCAGCAGCTTGACAGACAGGGGGCGGGAGGAGCAGTACTTC
TRBV2	-	TRBJ2-7	-	CASSVGPPSSYEQYF	TGTGCCAGCAGTGTAGGACCTCCGAGCTCCTACGAGCAGTACTTC
TRBV28	TRBD1	TRBJ2-3	-	CASSPGGWTDTQYF	TGTGCCAGCAGTCCAGGGGGCTGGACAGATACGCAGTATTTT
TRBV6-1	-	TRBJ2-5	-	CASSEEGSPRETQYF	TGTGCCAGCAGTGAAGAGGGGTCGCCGCGGGAGACCCAGTACTTC
TRBV18	-	TRBJ2-5	-	CASSPPGDIPYF	TGTGCCAGCTCACCACCAGGAGACATCCCCTACTTC
TRBV14	-	TRBJ1-3	-	CASSQGGTLVYF	TGTGCCAGCAGCCAAGGAGGGACACTCGTATATTTT
TRBV5-1	-	TRBJ2-5	-	CASSLLGETQYF	TGCGCCAGCAGCTTGTTGGGGGAGACCCAGTACTTC
TRBV25-1	-	TRBJ2-1	-	CASGELSRDFSYNEQFF	TGTGCCAGCGGAGAACTATCCAGGGATTTCTCCTACAATGAGCAGTTCTTC
TRBV7-8	-	TRBJ2-5	-	CASSLQKETQYF	TGTGCCAGCAGCTTACAAAAAGAGACCCAGTACTTC
TRBV6-5	-	TRBJ2-7	-	CASIFMKEQYF	TGTGCCAGCATCTTCATGAAAGAGCAGTACTTC
TRBV9	TRBD2	TRBJ2-1	-	CASSVVGGINYNEQFF	TGTGCCAGCAGCGTAGTCGGGGGGATCAACTACAATGAGCAGTTCTTC
TRBV19	-	TRBJ1-4	-	CASSKRTSTNEKLFF	TGTGCCAGTAGTAAACGGACGTCGACTAATGAAAAACTGTTTTTT
TRBV5-8	-	TRBJ1-5	-	CASSRTATGNQPQHF	TGTGCCAGCAGCCGAACAGCGACGGGCAATCAGCCCCAGCATTTT
TRBV5-6	-	TRBJ2-7	-	CASSDETAGSYEQYF	TGTGCCAGCAGCGATGAGACTGCCGGGAGCTACGAGCAGTACTTC
TRBV30	TRBD1	TRBJ1-1	few	CAGQGTGKTEAFF	TGTGCCGGACAGGGGACAGGGAAGACTGAAGCTTTCTTT
TRBV7-9	-	TRBJ1-5	-	CASSLVQPQHF	TGTGCCAGCAGCTTAGTCCAGCCCCAGCATTTT
TRBV2	TRBD2	TRBJ2-3	-	CASRVAGGAGTDTQYF	TGTGCCAGCAGGGTGGCGGGAGGGGCAGGGACAGATACGCAGTATTTT
TRBV2	-	TRBJ2-3	-	CASNSGVLTDTQYF	TGTGCCAGCAATTCAGGGGTCCTCACAGATACGCAGTATTTT
TRBV6-5	TRBD1	TRBJ1-4	once	CASSHGTGVNEKLFF	TGTGCCAGCAGCCACGGGACAGGGGTTAATGAAAAACTGTTTTTT
TRBV5-5	-	TRBJ1-5	-	CASSRVGASNQPQHF	TGTGCCAGCAGCAGGGTCGGGGCTAGCAATCAGCCCCAGCATTTT
TRBV29-1	TRBD2	TRBJ2-7	-	CSVEGTSGGYGQYF	TGCAGCGTTGAAGGGACTAGCGGGGGCTACGGGCAGTACTTC
TRBV19	-	TRBJ1-1	-	CASSIRTIQGFGEAFF	TGTGCCAGTAGTATTAGAACGATCCAGGGCTTCGGTGAAGCTTTCTTT
TRBV6-5	-	TRBJ2-1	once	CASSYLSGRNEQFF	TGTGCCAGCAGCTACCTTTCAGGGCGCAATGAGCAGTTCTTC
TRBV20-1	-	TRBJ1-1	-	CSALTEPEAFF	TGCAGTGCTCTAACAGAGCCTGAAGCTTTCTTT
TRBV7-9	TRBD1	TRBJ2-7	-	CASSSGQASSYEQYF	TGTGCCAGCAGCTCCGGACAGGCGAGCTCCTACGAGCAGTACTTC
TRBV28	-	TRBJ1-5	once	CASSLGMSNQPQHF	TGTGCCAGCAGTTTAGGGATGAGCAATCAGCCCCAGCATTTT
TRBV27	TRBD2	TRBJ2-3	-	CASRRAWREDMDTQYF	TGTGCCAGCAGGAGGGCGTGGCGGGAGGATATGGATACGCAGTATTTT
TRBV4-3	-	TRBJ2-7	-	CASSPRHRVRFYEQYF	TGCGCCAGCAGCCCGCGTCATCGGGTACGATTCTACGAGCAGTACTTC
TRBV6-1	-	TRBJ2-7	-	CASSAVGTGKYEQYF	TGTGCCAGCAGTGCCGTGGGGACTGGGAAATACGAGCAGTACTTC
TRBV6-5	-	TRBJ2-7	-	CASSPRVLYEQYF	TGTGCCAGCAGTCCCAGGGTACTCTACGAGCAGTACTTC
TRBV27	-	TRBJ2-7	-	CASSLSIRNEQYF	TGTGCCAGCAGTTTATCGATAAGGAACGAGCAGTACTTC
TRBV28	TRBD2	TRBJ2-7	-	CASSFGTSGYYEQYF	TGTGCCAGCAGTTTCGGGACTAGCGGGTATTACGAGCAGTACTTC